This T cell receptor beta chain was sequenced for a study of blood T cell repertoires in COVID-19. Background on the study: Nucleic acid was either cDNA or gDNA, and it came from T cells, B-cell-depleted T cells, or PBMCs.

The authors' processing: Using reference gene primer amplification, nucleated cell counts were estimated. Profiling relied on immunoSEQ multiplex PCR, and the TCRdb table lists in-frame clones only, not all of them. D and trimming come from the DNA, and the V and J calls and clone size come from that table. Here the sample spans about 260,000 clones, approximately 84% being singletons. CDR1 is SGHRS, CDR2 YFSETQ, per germline. V was shortened by 3 bases and J by 5 bases, with 12 bases between the two germline ends. The CDR3 runs 14 residues. This chain uses TRBV5-1 with TRBJ2-1, with D possibly TRBD2 on 6 matching bases. The specimen sequenced was peripheral blood. This sequence was found in a woman aged 80 or over with acute or convalescent COVID-19. Here the CDR3 DNA reads TGCGCCAGCAGCTGGGAGACTAGTAACAATGAGCAGTTCTTC. This gives the protein CASSWETSNNEQFF.